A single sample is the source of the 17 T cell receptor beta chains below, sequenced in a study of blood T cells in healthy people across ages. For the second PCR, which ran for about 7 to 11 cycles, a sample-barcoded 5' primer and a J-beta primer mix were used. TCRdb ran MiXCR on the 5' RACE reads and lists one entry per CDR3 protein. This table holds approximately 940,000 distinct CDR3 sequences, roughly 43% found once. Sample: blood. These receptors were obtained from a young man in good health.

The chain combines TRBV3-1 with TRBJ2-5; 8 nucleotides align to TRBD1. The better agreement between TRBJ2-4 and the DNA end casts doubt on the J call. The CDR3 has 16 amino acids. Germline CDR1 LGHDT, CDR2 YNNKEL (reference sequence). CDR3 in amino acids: CASSHRQGTGGYIQYF. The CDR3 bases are TGTGCCAGCAGCCATCGACAGGGGACGGGTGGGTACATTCAGTACTTC.

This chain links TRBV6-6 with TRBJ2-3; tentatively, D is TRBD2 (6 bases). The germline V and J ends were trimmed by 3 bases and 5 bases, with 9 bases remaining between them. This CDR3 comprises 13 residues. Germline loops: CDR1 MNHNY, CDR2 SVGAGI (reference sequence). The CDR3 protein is CASSYGGIDTQYF. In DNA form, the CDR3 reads TGTGCCAGCAGTTATGGAGGGATAGATACGCAGTATTTT.

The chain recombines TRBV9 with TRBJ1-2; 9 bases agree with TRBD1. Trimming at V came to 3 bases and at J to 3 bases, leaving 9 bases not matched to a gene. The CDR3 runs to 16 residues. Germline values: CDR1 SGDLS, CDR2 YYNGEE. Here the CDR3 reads CASSGSPDRGYYGYTF. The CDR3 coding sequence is TGTGCCAGCAGCGGGAGTCCGGACAGGGGATACTATGGCTACACCTTC.

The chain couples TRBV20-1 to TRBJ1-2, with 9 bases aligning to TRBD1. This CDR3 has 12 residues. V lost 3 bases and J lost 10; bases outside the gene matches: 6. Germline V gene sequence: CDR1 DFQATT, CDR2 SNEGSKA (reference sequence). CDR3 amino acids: CSARVGQGIYTF. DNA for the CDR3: TGCAGTGCTAGGGTGGGACAGGGAATCTACACCTTC.

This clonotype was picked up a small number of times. CDR3 sequence: CASSPYRSTDTQYF. The CDR3 bases are TGTGCCAGCAGTCCGTACCGGAGCACAGATACGCAGTATTTT. This chain joins TRBV27 and TRBJ2-3; D is uncertain. The CDR3 is 14 amino acids. V was pared by 5 bases and J by 0 bases, with 9 bases between. Per the germline V gene, CDR1 is MNHEY and CDR2 is SMNVEV (reference sequence).

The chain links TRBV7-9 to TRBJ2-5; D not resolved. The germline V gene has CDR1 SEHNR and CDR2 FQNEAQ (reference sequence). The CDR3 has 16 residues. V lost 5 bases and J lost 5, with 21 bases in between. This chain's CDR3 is CASSASEEKRRETQYF. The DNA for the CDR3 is TGTGCCAGCAGCGCGTCCGAGGAAAAGCGTAGGGAGACCCAGTACTTC.

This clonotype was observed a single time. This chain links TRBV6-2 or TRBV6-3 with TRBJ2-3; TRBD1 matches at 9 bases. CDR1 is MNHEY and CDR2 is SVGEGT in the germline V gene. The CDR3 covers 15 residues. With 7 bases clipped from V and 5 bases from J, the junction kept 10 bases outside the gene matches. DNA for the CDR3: TGTGCCAGCAAGAAACAGGGGGCGCCAGGAGATACGCAGTATTTT. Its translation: CASKKQGAPGDTQYF.

This chain's CDR3 is CASSQEMGAVQRRSYGYTF. Here the CDR3 DNA reads TGCGCCAGCAGCCAAGAAATGGGGGCAGTCCAGAGACGGAGCTATGGCTACACCTTC. The V gene is TRBV4-1, the J gene TRBJ1-2; possible D gene TRBD1, 6 bases. Germline V gene data show CDR1 as MGHRA and CDR2 as YSYEKL. The V end was cut by 0 bases, the J end by 4 bases, with 24 bases between. This CDR3 comprises 19 residues.

The DNA for the CDR3 is TGCAGTGCTAGACAATTCTTAAGTTCCTACAATGAGCAGTTCTTC. It yields the protein CSARQFLSSYNEQFF. The V and J genes are TRBV20-1 and TRBJ2-1; D is ambiguous. Germline assignment: CDR1 DFQATT and CDR2 SNEGSKA (reference sequence). V gave up 2 bases and J gave up 1 base, with 12 bases separating them. CDR3 length: 15 residues.

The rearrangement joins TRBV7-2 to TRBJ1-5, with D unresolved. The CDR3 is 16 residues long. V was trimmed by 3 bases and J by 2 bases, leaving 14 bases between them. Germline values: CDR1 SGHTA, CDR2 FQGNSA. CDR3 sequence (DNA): TGTGCCAGCAGCTTGGGCGGGTTAATGGGCAATCAGCCCCAGCATTTT. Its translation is CASSLGGLMGNQPQHF.

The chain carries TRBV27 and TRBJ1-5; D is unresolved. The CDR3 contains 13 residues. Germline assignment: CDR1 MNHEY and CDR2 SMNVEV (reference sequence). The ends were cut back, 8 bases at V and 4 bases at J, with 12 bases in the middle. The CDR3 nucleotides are TGTGCCAGCGGATTTCAGCAAAATCAGCCCCAGCATTTT. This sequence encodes CASGFQQNQPQHF.

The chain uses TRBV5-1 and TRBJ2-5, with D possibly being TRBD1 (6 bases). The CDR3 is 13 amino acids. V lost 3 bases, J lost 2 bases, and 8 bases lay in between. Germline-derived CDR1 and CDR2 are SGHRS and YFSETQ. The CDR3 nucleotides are TGCGCCAGCAGCTGGACAGCTCAAGAGACCCAGTACTTC. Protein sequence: CASSWTAQETQYF.

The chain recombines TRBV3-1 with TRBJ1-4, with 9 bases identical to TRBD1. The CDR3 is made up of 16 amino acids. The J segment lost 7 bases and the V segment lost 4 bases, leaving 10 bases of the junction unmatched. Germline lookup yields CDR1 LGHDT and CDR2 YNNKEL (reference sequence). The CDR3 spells CASSREQGAQVEKLFF. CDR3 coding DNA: TGTGCCAGCAGCCGTGAACAGGGGGCGCAGGTTGAAAAACTGTTTTTT. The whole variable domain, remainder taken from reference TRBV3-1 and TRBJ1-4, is DTAVSQTPKYLVTQMGNDKSIKCEQNLGHDTMYWYKQDSKKFLKIMFSYNNKELIINETVPNRFSPKSPDKAHLNLHINSLELGDSAVYFCASSREQGAQVEKLFFGSGTQLSVL.

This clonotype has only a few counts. CDR3 sequence (DNA): TGCGCCAGCAGCCAAAGCCCGCCTCTTGACGGAGACTACGAGCAGTACTTC. Protein: CASSQSPPLDGDYEQYF. The gene calls are TRBV4-1 and TRBJ2-7, with unresolved D. V was shortened by 2 bases and J by 3 bases, with 20 bases between the two germline ends. Germline CDR1 and CDR2: MGHRA and YSYEKL. There are 17 residues in the CDR3.

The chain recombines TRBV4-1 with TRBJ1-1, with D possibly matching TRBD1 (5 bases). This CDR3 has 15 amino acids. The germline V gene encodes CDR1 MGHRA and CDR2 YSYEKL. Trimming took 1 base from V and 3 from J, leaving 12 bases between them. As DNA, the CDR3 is TGCGCCAGCAGCCAAGTTCAGGGAATGGACACTGAAGCTTTCTTT. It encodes CASSQVQGMDTEAFF.

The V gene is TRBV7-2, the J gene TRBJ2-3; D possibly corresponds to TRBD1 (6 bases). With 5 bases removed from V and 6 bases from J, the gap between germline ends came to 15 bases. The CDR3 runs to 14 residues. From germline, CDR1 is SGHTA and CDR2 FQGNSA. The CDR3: CASSLPGTGDTQYF. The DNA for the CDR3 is TGTGCCAGCAGCCTCCCCGGCACAGGGGATACGCAGTATTTT.

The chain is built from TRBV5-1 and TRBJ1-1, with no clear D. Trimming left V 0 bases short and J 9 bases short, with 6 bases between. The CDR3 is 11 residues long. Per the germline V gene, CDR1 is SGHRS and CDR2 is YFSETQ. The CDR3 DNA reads TGCGCCAGCAGCTTGGGAATAAAAGCTTTCTTT. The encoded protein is CASSLGIKAFF.